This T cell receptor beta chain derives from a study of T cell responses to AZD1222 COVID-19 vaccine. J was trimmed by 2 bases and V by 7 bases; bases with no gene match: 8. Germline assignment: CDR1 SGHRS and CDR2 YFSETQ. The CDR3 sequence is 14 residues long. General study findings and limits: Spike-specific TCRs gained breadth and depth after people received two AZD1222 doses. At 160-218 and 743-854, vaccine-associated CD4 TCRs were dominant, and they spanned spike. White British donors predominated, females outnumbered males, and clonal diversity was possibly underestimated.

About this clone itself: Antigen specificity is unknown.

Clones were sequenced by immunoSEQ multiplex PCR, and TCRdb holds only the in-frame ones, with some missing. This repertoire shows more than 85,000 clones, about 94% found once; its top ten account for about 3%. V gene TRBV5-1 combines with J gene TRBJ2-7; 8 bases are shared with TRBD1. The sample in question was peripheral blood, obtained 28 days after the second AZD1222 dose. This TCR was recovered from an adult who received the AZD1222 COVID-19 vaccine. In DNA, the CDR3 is TGCGCCAGCGGTCCGACAGGGGCGACCTACGAGCAGTACTTC. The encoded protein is CASGPTGATYEQYF.